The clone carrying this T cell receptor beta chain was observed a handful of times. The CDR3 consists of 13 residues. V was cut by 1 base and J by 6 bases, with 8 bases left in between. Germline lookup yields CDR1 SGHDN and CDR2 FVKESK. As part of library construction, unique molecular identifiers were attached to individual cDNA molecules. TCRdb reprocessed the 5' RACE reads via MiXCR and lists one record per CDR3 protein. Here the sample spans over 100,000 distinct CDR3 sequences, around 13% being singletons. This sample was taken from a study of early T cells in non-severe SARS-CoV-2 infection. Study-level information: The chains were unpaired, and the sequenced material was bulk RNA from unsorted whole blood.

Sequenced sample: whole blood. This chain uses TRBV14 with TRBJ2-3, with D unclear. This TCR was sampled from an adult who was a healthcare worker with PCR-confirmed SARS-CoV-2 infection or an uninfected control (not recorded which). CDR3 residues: CASSQVDMDTQYF. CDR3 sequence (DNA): TGTGCCAGCAGCCAAGTCGACATGGATACGCAGTATTTT. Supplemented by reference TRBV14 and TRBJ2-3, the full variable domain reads EAGVTQFPSHSVIEKGQTVTLRCDPISGHDNLYWYRRVMGKEIKFLLHFVKESKQDESGMPNNRFLAERTGGTYSTLKVQPAELEDSGVYFCASSQVDMDTQYFGPGTRLTVL.